The 31 T cell receptor beta chains presented below share a single source sample, sequenced in a study of T-cell memory formation after mild COVID-19. Using its own MiXCR run on the 5' RACE reads, TCRdb lists one record per CDR3 protein. The data contain approximately 450,000 distinct CDR3 sequences, 15% to 20% of them seen just once; the ten biggest clones take up roughly an eighth. The material sequenced was PBMCs or a T cell subset sorted from them (not recorded which). Every receptor here comes from an adult woman who had mild COVID-19 (a few samples of this study predate the infection). Cell type and time point are not known.

The chain couples TRBV19 to TRBJ1-2, with 7 bases aligning to TRBD1. Germline assignment: CDR1 LNHDA and CDR2 SQIVND (reference sequence). V lost 10 bases to trimming and J lost 4 bases; unmatched junction nucleotides: 6. The CDR3 totals 12 residues. Here the CDR3 reads CATTGTAYGYTF. CDR3 DNA: TGTGCCACTACCGGGACAGCCTATGGCTACACCTTC.

The genes are TRBV30 and TRBJ1-5; possible D gene TRBD1, 5 bases. The CDR3 is 15 amino acids. Trimming stripped 1 base from V and 3 bases from J, with 13 bases between. The germline CDR1 and CDR2 sequences are GTSNPN and SVGIG (reference sequence). The CDR3 spells CAWSAPGYSNQPQHF. The CDR3 nucleotides are TGTGCCTGGAGTGCACCAGGGTATTCCAATCAGCCCCAGCATTTT.

This clonotype was counted a few times. CDR3 region: CASSPSPGYLAFF. The CDR3 coding sequence is TGTGCCAGCTCACCGTCCCCAGGATACCTAGCTTTCTTT. This chain uses TRBV18 with TRBJ1-1, with D unclear. Per germline, CDR1 KGHSH and CDR2 LQKENI. The CDR3 totals 13 residues. Between the trimmed V and J ends, which lost 3 bases and 10 bases, there was a span of 15 bases.

This clonotype has at least ten counts. This chain joins TRBV3-1 and TRBJ1-1; no firm D call. The CDR3 has 13 residues. Germline CDR1 and CDR2: LGHDT and YNNKEL (reference sequence). Trimming left V 5 bases short and J 1 base short, with 8 bases between. The DNA of the CDR3 is TGTGCCAGCAGCGTGACCGAGAACACTGAAGCTTTCTTT. This gives the protein CASSVTENTEAFF. The entire variable domain, with the rest obtained from reference TRBV3-1 and TRBJ1-1, is as follows: DTAVSQTPKYLVTQMGNDKSIKCEQNLGHDTMYWYKQDSKKFLKIMFSYNNKELIINETVPNRFSPKSPDKAHLNLHINSLELGDSAVYFCASSVTENTEAFFGQGTRLTVV.

V is TRBV10-3 and J is TRBJ2-7, with TRBD2 as a possible D gene (5 bases). Trimming shortened V by 5 bases and J by 2 bases, and 16 bases separated the two germline ends. Germline CDR1 ENHRY, CDR2 SYGVKD. The CDR3 is 15 amino acids. Here the CDR3 reads CAISHRGLTPYEQYF. Here the CDR3 DNA reads TGTGCCATCAGTCACCGAGGACTGACTCCCTACGAGCAGTACTTC.

The chain links TRBV19 to TRBJ1-2, with a tentative D call TRBD1 (5 bases). V was shortened by 5 bases and J by 0 bases, with 13 bases between the two germline ends. The CDR3 has 15 amino acids. Germline V lookup: CDR1 LNHDA, CDR2 SQIVND (reference sequence). CDR3 protein: CASSLGGEANYGYTF. The CDR3 nucleotides are TGTGCCAGTAGTCTGGGGGGTGAAGCTAACTATGGCTACACCTTC.

The chain uses TRBV9 and TRBJ2-2; D remains ambiguous. Looked up from germline, CDR1 is SGDLS and CDR2 is YYNGEE. The ends were cut back, 0 bases at V and 5 bases at J, with 14 bases in the middle. The CDR3 runs 16 residues. The CDR3 nucleotides read TGTGCCAGCAGCGTAGCTCAGCCTAGGGTAACCGGGGAGCTGTTTTTT. Protein sequence: CASSVAQPRVTGELFF.

The chain links TRBV20-1 to TRBJ2-7; a possible D gene is TRBD1 (6 bases). Trimming left V 4 bases short and J 3 bases short, with 13 bases between. The CDR3 spans 13 residues. Germline V gene lookup returns CDR1 DFQATT and CDR2 SNEGSKA (reference sequence). CDR3 nucleotide sequence: TGCAGTGCTATCACAGGGTTGCTCTACGAGCAGTACTTC. It translates to CSAITGLLYEQYF.

There are a few counts of this clonotype. The chain joins TRBV3-2 to TRBJ2-5; no check of the table's D call, TRBD1, against the DNA was made. TRBV3-2 is an annotated pseudogene. This CDR3 region has 14 residues. As DNA, the CDR3 is TGTGCCAGCAGACAGGACAGGGCCCAAGAGACCCAGTACTTC. Protein sequence: CASRQDRAQETQYF.

This chain links TRBV20-1 with TRBJ2-1; 8 nucleotides align to TRBD2. The CDR3 is made up of 16 amino acids. The V gene end was trimmed by 6 bases and the J gene end by 4 bases; junction bases not matched to a gene: 14. Germline CDR1 and CDR2: DFQATT and SNEGSKA (reference sequence). In DNA, the CDR3 is TGCAGTGCGCACGACTTCGTAGCGGGGTTATACAATGAGCAGTTCTTC. It specifies CSAHDFVAGLYNEQFF.

The chain uses TRBV30 and TRBJ2-2; 7 bases match TRBD2. V gave up 8 bases and J gave up 4 bases; unmatched junction bases: 16. Germline V gene data show CDR1 as GTSNPN and CDR2 as SVGIG (reference sequence). The CDR3 is 16 amino acids. The CDR3 sequence is CAKEGERGSSTGELFF. CDR3 bases: TGTGCCAAGGAAGGGGAGCGGGGAAGTTCCACCGGGGAGCTGTTTTTT.

This clonotype was counted between two and nine times. The chain is built from TRBV10-3 and TRBJ1-1, with 8 nucleotides matching TRBD1. This CDR3 region has 16 residues. CDR1 is ENHRY and CDR2 is SYGVKD in the germline V gene. J lost 2 bases, V lost 7 bases, and 12 bases had no gene match. DNA for the CDR3: TGTGCCATCACCTCCCCCGAGGCAGGGGGCAACACTGAAGCTTTCTTT. As protein: CAITSPEAGGNTEAFF.

This clonotype showed up just a few times. V usage is TRBV20-1 and J usage is TRBJ1-1; no clear D gene. The CDR3 loop spans 16 amino acids. CDR1 DFQATT and CDR2 SNEGSKA come from the germline V gene (reference sequence). The V end was cut by 1 base, the J end by 0 bases, with 15 bases between. The CDR3 region has the DNA TGCAGTGCTAGAGCCCTGGACGGAAGTATGAACACTGAAGCTTTCTTT. Encoded protein: CSARALDGSMNTEAFF.

This clonotype was recorded a few times. J is TRBJ2-5 and V is TRBV12-3 or TRBV12-4; D gene uncertain. CDR3 length: 11 amino acids. V shed 5 bases and J shed 7 bases, with 8 bases lying between them. CDR3 sequence: CASSGPGTQYF. As DNA, the CDR3 is TGTGCCAGCAGTGGCCCAGGGACCCAGTACTTC.

The chain links TRBV18 to TRBJ2-6; D call uncertain. The CDR3 has 15 amino acids. The V end lost 4 bases, the J end lost 0 bases, and 7 bases lay between the germline ends. The germline V gene has CDR1 KGHSH and CDR2 LQKENI. The CDR3 DNA follows: TGTGCCAGCTCACGACAAGCCTCTGGGGCCAACGTCCTGACTTTC. Translated, it gives CASSRQASGANVLTF.

This clonotype was picked up a small number of times. This chain links TRBV11-3 with TRBJ2-2; 10 bases agree with TRBD2. Germline-derived CDR1 and CDR2 are SGHNT and YENEEA. V shed 2 bases and J 1 base; nucleotides not matched to a gene: 7. This CDR3 has 18 residues. The CDR3 DNA reads TGTGCCAGCAGCTTATCACTAGCGGGGCTACAGAACACCGGGGAGCTGTTTTTT. Translated: CASSLSLAGLQNTGELFF.

The gene calls are TRBV7-6 and TRBJ2-7, with D possibly matching TRBD2 (6 bases). CDR1 is SGHVS and CDR2 is FNYEAQ in the germline V gene. This CDR3 is 16 amino acids long. Between the trimmed V and J ends, which lost 1 base and 4 bases, there was a span of 17 bases. CDR3 nucleotides: TGTGCCAGCAGCTTAGGGATGGACTACTTTAAGTACGAGCAGTACTTC. It yields the protein CASSLGMDYFKYEQYF.

This clonotype turned up a few times. CDR3 coding DNA: TGCGCCAGCAGCTTCGACAGTTACTACGAGCAGTACTTC. Residues: CASSFDSYYEQYF. This sequence joins TRBV5-1 and TRBJ2-7; tentative D call: TRBD1 (5 bases). Germline V lookup: CDR1 SGHRS, CDR2 YFSETQ. Trimming left V 2 bases short and J 3 bases short, with 9 bases between. The CDR3 contains 13 residues.

The genes are TRBV20-1 and TRBJ2-7, with no clear D. Germline V lookup: CDR1 DFQATT, CDR2 SNEGSKA (reference sequence). This CDR3 contains 14 residues. V lost 0 bases, J lost 2 bases, and 11 bases lay in between. CDR3 nucleotide sequence: TGCAGTGCTAGAGATCAACGCGATACCTACGAGCAGTACTTC. Protein sequence: CSARDQRDTYEQYF.

This clonotype was counted between two and nine times. V usage is TRBV12-3 or TRBV12-4 and J usage is TRBJ1-6, with no clear D. This CDR3 contains 13 residues. The V gene lost 6 bases and the J gene lost 8 bases, with 11 bases spanning the gap. As DNA, the CDR3 is TGTGCCAGCAGAGGGAAGCGGGATTCACCCCTCCACTTT. Protein: CASRGKRDSPLHF.

This clonotype was recorded a few times. This chain joins TRBV29-1 and TRBJ1-1, with TRBD1 matching 8 bases. Germline trimming cut 5 bases from V and 0 bases from J; bases unmatched to any gene: 2. The CDR3 spans 13 residues. Looked up from germline, CDR1 is SQVTM and CDR2 is ANQGSEA. This CDR3 reads CSVWDRLNTEAFF. Here the CDR3 DNA reads TGCAGCGTTTGGGACAGGCTGAACACTGAAGCTTTCTTT.

This clonotype turned up a few times. The rearrangement links TRBV15 to TRBJ2-5, with D perhaps matching TRBD1 (5 bases). This CDR3 is 14 amino acids long. Germline V gives CDR1 LNHNV, CDR2 YYDKDF (reference sequence). The ends were cut back, 3 bases at V and 3 bases at J, with 11 bases in the middle. CDR3 bases: TGTGCCACCAGCAGGAGCGACAGAGAAGAGACCCAGTACTTC. Translating it yields CATSRSDREETQYF.

J is TRBJ2-7 and V is TRBV30, with TRBD2 matching over 7 bases. Looked up from germline, CDR1 is GTSNPN and CDR2 is SVGIG (reference sequence). The ends lost 3 bases at V and 4 bases at J; junction bases unmatched: 15. The CDR3 is made up of 16 amino acids. CDR3 sequence (DNA): TGTGCCTGGAGCCCCCGAGGAGCGGGGCTGGAGTACGAGCAGTACTTC. The encoded protein is CAWSPRGAGLEYEQYF. The full variable domain, completed using reference TRBV30 and TRBJ2-7, is SQTIHQWPATLVQPVGSPLSLECTVEGTSNPNLYWYRQAAGRGLQLLFYSVGIGQISSEVPQNLSASRPQDRQFILSSKKLLLSDSGFYLCAWSPRGAGLEYEQYFGPGTRLTVT.

This clonotype was counted only a few times. The chain combines TRBV28 with TRBJ2-3; perhaps TRBD1 as D (6 bases). With 8 bases removed from V and 2 bases from J, the gap between germline ends came to 8 bases. The length of the CDR3 is 12 residues. The germline gives CDR1 MDHEN, CDR2 SYDVKM. The CDR3 sequence is CASQGLTDTQYF. DNA of the CDR3: TGTGCCAGCCAGGGGCTCACAGATACGCAGTATTTT.

This chain joins TRBV18 and TRBJ1-1; 7 positions match TRBD1. V lost 5 bases to trimming and J lost 3 bases; unmatched junction nucleotides: 12. This CDR3 is built from 16 residues. Germline V gene sequence: CDR1 KGHSH, CDR2 LQKENI. The CDR3 loop reads CASSEYPGGEYTEAFF. CDR3 sequence (DNA): TGTGCCAGCTCAGAATACCCAGGGGGAGAGTACACTGAAGCTTTCTTT.

A remark on this clonotype: The CDR3 ends on some other residue instead of the conserved phenylalanine or tryptophan, so this is likely a read error. The rearrangement joins TRBV20-1 to TRBJ1-2; D uncertain. V was shortened by 0 bases and J by 5 bases, with 19 bases between the two germline ends. The CDR3 extends over 16 amino acids. Germline CDR1 reads DFQATT; CDR2 reads SNEGSKA (reference sequence). For the CDR3, the DNA is TGCAGTGCTAGAGATCGTACCACTGGGAGTCTTTATGGCTACACCTTA. Protein sequence: CSARDRTTGSLYGYTL.

The DNA for the CDR3 is TGCAGTGCTCCGGACAGCTATGGCTACACCTTC. It translates to CSAPDSYGYTF. The chain combines TRBV20-1 with TRBJ1-2, with D possibly matching TRBD1 (6 bases). Germline V gene sequence: CDR1 DFQATT, CDR2 SNEGSKA (reference sequence). V lost 5 bases to trimming and J lost 4 bases, with 8 bases between them. This CDR3 contains 11 residues.

This clonotype was recorded a few times. The chain carries TRBV24-1 and TRBJ2-3; 11 bases are a match to TRBD2. Looked up from germline, CDR1 is KGHDR and CDR2 is SFDVKD. V was clipped by 6 bases and J by 3 bases; unmatched bases: 4. This CDR3 has 15 amino acids. The CDR3 sequence is CATSTGLAATDTQYF. CDR3 nucleotides: TGTGCCACCAGTACGGGACTAGCGGCTACAGATACGCAGTATTTT.

This clonotype was counted between two and nine times. This chain connects TRBV18 to TRBJ2-1; D may be TRBD1 or TRBD2 (5 bases each). V was pared by 5 bases and J by 6 bases, with 17 bases between. CDR3 size: 15 residues. CDR1 is KGHSH and CDR2 is LQKENI in the germline V gene. CDR3 sequence: CASSTGYRMRNEQFF. Written as DNA, the CDR3 is TGTGCCAGCTCAACGGGATACAGGATGCGCAATGAGCAGTTCTTC.

The chain carries TRBV15 and TRBJ2-7; the match to TRBD2 covers 7 bases. Germline V gene sequence: CDR1 LNHNV, CDR2 YYDKDF (reference sequence). The CDR3 totals 14 residues. With 8 bases clipped from V and 3 bases from J, the junction kept 10 bases outside the gene matches. The CDR3 loop reads CATRLAGGLYEQYF. The CDR3 DNA sequence: TGTGCCACCCGTTTAGCGGGTGGCCTCTACGAGCAGTACTTC.

This clonotype was seen more than once but under ten times. The chain combines TRBV29-1 with TRBJ2-2; 9 nucleotides align to TRBD1. The ends lost 6 bases at V and 5 bases at J; junction bases unmatched: 13. From germline, CDR1 is SQVTM and CDR2 ANQGSEA. The CDR3 loop spans 16 amino acids. In DNA form, the CDR3 reads TGCAGCGTGGGGACAGGGTTGGCAAAGAGTACCGGGGAGCTGTTTTTT. This encodes CSVGTGLAKSTGELFF.